This TCR beta chain was obtained from a study of sequential checkpoint blockade in melanoma. The overall study: Randomization was 1:1 between first-line nivolumab→ipilimumab and ipilimumab→nivolumab.

This CDR3 contains 17 residues. Germline V gene sequence: CDR1 SGHRS, CDR2 YFSETQ. Trimming cost V 1 base and J 0 bases, with 16 bases left between them. Profiled with immunoSEQ multiplex PCR; TCRdb holds only in-frame clones, not every one. The data show about 19,000 clones, around 75% seen once. Noted treatment: randomized to nivolumab then ipilimumab (arm A) or the reverse (arm B). DNA-damaging chemotherapy had not been given to any patient beforehand. Sorted cells were live CD3+CD8+, lacking CD19 and CD56, from PBMCs. This TCR was sampled from a human donor with melanoma. The specimen was CD8+ T cells sorted from blood (inferred from file names), collected from a patient given nivolumab and ipilimumab in sequence. The chain uses TRBV5-1 and TRBJ2-5; no firm D call. CDR3: CASSLPPANRDQETQYF. CDR3 nucleotide sequence: TGCGCCAGCAGCTTGCCCCCAGCAAACCGGGACCAAGAGACCCAGTACTTC. Complete variable domain (other parts from reference TRBV5-1 and TRBJ2-5): KAGVTQTPRYLIKTRGQQVTLSCSPISGHRSVSWYQQTPGQGLQFLFEYFSETQRNKGNFPGRFSGRQFSNSRSEMNVSTLELGDSALYLCASSLPPANRDQETQYFGPGTRLLVL.